The 4 T cell receptor beta chains below were found in one sample sequenced in a study of Graves' ophthalmopathy and Graves' hyperthyroidism. RNA transcripts served as template for amplifying TCR beta CDR3 sequences. An initial RT-PCR round employing HTBI primers preceded a second-round multiplex PCR. TCRdb reprocessed the multiplex PCR reads with MiXCR, giving one entry per CDR3 protein. The sample yields around 1,200,000 distinct CDR3 sequences, around a third seen once. Sequencing input: peripheral blood or thyroid tissue (not recorded which). Receptors originate from an adult man with Graves' hyperthyroidism.

There are many counts of this clonotype. The V and J genes are TRBV10-3 and TRBJ2-7; no reliable D call. Germline-derived CDR1 and CDR2 are ENHRY and SYGVKD. The length of the CDR3 is 18 residues. With 0 bases removed from V and 3 bases from J, the gap between germline ends came to 21 bases. CDR3 amino acids: CAISESATYRDSSYEQYF. The CDR3 bases are TGTGCCATCAGTGAGTCTGCGACTTATCGTGACTCCAGCTACGAGCAGTACTTC.

Regarding this clonotype: A read error is possible here, since a much larger clone lies one base away. The chain uses TRBV7-3 and TRBJ2-2, with 8 bases matching TRBD2. Germline V gene sequence: CDR1 SGHTA, CDR2 FQGTGA. J lost 7 bases, V lost 4 bases, and 11 bases had no gene match. CDR3 size: 16 residues. CDR3 nucleotides: TGTGCCAGCAGCTCCTCAGGAGCGGGAGTTCACGGGGAGCTGTTTTTT. It is translated as CASSSSGAGVHGELFF. Full variable domain (remainder filled in from reference TRBV7-3 and TRBJ2-2): GAGVSQTPSNKVTEKGKYVELRCDPISGHTALYWYRQSLGQGPEFLIYFQGTGAADDSGLPNDRFFAVRPEGSVSTLKIQRTERGDSAVYLCASSSSGAGVHGELFFGEGSRLTVL.

The rearrangement joins TRBV4-3 to TRBJ2-7, with 8 bases lining up with TRBD1. Germline-derived CDR1 and CDR2 are LGHNA and YSLEER. Germline trimming cut 1 base from V and 2 bases from J; bases unmatched to any gene: 7. The CDR3 runs to 16 residues. The CDR3 nucleotides read TGCGCCAGCAGCCAAGCCAGGACAGGGCTCACCTACGAGCAGTACTTC. Its protein product is CASSQARTGLTYEQYF.

The chain joins TRBV12-3 or TRBV12-4 to TRBJ2-2, with 9 bases matching TRBD1. V lost 6 bases to trimming and J lost 8 bases; unmatched junction nucleotides: 10. The CDR3 runs to 15 residues. CDR3 nucleotide sequence: TGTGCCAGCAGGCCCGGGACAGGGATGTATGGGGAGCTGTTTTTT. Translating gives CASRPGTGMYGELFF.